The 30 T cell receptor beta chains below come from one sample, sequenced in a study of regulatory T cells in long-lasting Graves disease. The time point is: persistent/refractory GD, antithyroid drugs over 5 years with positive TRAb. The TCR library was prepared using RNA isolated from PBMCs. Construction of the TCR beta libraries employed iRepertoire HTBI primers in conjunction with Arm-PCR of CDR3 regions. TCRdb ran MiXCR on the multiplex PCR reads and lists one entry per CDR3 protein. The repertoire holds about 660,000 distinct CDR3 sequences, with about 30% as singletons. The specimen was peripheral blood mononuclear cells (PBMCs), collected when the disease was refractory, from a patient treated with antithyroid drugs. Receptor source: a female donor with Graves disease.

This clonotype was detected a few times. The CDR3 loop is CAWSVSGASWGNQPQHF. In DNA, the CDR3 is TGTGCCTGGAGTGTTTCAGGGGCCTCGTGGGGCAATCAGCCCCAGCATTTT. The J gene is TRBJ1-5, the V gene TRBV30, with D maybe TRBD1 (6 bases). This CDR3 is built from 17 residues. Trimming cost V 0 bases and J 2 bases, with 17 bases left between them. Germline V lookup: CDR1 GTSNPN, CDR2 SVGIG (reference sequence).

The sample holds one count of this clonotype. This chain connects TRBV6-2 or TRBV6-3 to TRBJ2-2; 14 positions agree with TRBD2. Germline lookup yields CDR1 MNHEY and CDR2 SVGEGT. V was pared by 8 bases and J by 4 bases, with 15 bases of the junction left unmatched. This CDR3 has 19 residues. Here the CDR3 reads CASFPSLGTSGSSTGELFF. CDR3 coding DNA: TGTGCCAGCTTCCCCAGTTTAGGGACTAGCGGGAGCTCCACCGGGGAGCTGTTTTTT.

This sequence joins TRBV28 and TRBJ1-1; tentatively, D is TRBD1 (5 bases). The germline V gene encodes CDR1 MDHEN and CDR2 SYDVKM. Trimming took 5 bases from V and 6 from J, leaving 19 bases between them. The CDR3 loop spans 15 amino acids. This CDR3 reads CASSHGALGMAEAFF. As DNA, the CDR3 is TGTGCCAGCAGTCACGGGGCACTGGGGATGGCTGAAGCTTTCTTT.

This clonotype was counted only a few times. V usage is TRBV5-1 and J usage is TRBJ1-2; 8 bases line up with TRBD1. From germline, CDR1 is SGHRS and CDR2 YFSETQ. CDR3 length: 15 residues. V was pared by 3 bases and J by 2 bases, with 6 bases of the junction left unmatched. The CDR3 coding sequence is TGCGCCAGCAGCTCACAGGGGGGGACCAACTATGGCTACACCTTC. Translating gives CASSSQGGTNYGYTF.

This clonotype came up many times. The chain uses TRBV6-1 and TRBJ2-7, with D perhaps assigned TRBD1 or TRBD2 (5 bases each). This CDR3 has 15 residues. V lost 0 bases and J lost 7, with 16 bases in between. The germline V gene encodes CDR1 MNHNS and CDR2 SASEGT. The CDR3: CASSEAVGALGEQYF. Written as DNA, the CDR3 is TGTGCCAGCAGTGAAGCGGTCGGGGCCCTTGGGGAGCAGTACTTC.

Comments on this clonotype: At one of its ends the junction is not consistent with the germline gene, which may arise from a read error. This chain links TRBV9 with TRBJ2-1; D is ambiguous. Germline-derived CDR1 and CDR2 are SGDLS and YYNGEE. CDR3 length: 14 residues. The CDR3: CASSVTLAGNEQFF. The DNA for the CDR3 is TGTGCCAGCAGCGTTACCTTAGCAGGCAATGAACAGTTCTTC.

The CDR3 DNA reads as TGTGCCAGCAGCGTAACGCAGGGACATGAAAAACTGTTTTTT. Its protein is CASSVTQGHEKLFF. The chain has TRBV9 and TRBJ1-4; D perhaps matches TRBD1 (5 bases). The germline gives CDR1 SGDLS, CDR2 YYNGEE. The V gene lost 1 base and the J gene lost 6 bases, with 10 bases spanning the gap. The CDR3 sequence is 14 residues long.

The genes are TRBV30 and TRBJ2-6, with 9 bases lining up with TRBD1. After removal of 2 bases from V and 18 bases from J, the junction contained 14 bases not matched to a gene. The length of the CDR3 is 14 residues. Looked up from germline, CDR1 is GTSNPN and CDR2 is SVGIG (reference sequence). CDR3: CAWSLTGGRRPRTF. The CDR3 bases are TGTGCCTGGAGTTTGACAGGGGGTAGAAGACCACGGACTTTC.

The CDR3 DNA is TGTGCCAGCAGCCTATTCATGGACAGGGAGACTGAAGCTTTCTTT. Translated, it gives CASSLFMDRETEAFF. The V gene is TRBV9, the J gene TRBJ1-1, with 8 positions matching TRBD1. V dropped 4 bases and J dropped 5; count of bases not matched to a gene: 10. The CDR3 is made up of 15 amino acids. Per the germline V gene, CDR1 is SGDLS and CDR2 is YYNGEE.

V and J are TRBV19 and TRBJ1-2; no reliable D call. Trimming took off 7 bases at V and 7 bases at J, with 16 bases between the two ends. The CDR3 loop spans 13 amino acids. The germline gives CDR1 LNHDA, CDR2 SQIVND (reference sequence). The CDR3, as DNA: TGTGCCAGTACCCCCTTCCGGGGTACTGGCTACACCTTC. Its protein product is CASTPFRGTGYTF.

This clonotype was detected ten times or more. CDR3 nucleotide sequence: TGTGCCAGCAGCCAAGGGCCCACCGAGCAGTACTTC. Amino acids: CASSQGPTEQYF. The chain carries TRBV3-1 and TRBJ2-7; D is uncertain. Per the germline V gene, CDR1 is LGHDT and CDR2 is YNNKEL (reference sequence). There are 12 residues in the CDR3. The V end was cut by 1 base, the J end by 6 bases, with 7 bases between.

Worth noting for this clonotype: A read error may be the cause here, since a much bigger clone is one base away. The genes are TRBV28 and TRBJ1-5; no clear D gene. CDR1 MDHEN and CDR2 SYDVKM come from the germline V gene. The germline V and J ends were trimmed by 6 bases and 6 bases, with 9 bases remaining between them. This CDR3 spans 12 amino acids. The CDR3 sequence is CASSHAFQPQHF. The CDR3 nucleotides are TGTGCCAGCAGCCACGCCTTTCAGCCCCAGCATTTT.

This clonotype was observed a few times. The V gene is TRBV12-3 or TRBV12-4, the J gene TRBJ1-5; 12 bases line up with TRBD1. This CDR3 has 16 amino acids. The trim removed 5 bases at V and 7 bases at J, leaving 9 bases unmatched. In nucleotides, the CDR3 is TGTGCCAGCAGTGTCTGGGGACAGGGGGCTAGGCAGCCCCAGCATTTT. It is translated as CASSVWGQGARQPQHF.

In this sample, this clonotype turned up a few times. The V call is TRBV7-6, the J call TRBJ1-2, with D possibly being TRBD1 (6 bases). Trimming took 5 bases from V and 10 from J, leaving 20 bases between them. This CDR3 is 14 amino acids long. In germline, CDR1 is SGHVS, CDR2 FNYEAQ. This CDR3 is CASSPRQADGVYTF. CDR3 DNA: TGTGCCAGCAGCCCCAGACAGGCGGACGGCGTCTACACCTTC. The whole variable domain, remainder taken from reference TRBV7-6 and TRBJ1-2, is GAGVSQSPRYKVTKRGQDVALRCDPISGHVSLYWYRQALGQGPEFLTYFNYEAQQDKSGLPNDRFSAERPEGSISTLTIQRTEQRDSAMYRCASSPRQADGVYTFGSGTRLTVV.

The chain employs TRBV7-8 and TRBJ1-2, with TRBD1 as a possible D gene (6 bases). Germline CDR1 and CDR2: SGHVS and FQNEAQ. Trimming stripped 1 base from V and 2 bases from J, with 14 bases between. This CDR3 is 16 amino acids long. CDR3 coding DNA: TGTGCCAGCAGCTTAGGGGGGGGGGCACCCAACTATGGCTACACCTTC. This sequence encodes CASSLGGGAPNYGYTF.

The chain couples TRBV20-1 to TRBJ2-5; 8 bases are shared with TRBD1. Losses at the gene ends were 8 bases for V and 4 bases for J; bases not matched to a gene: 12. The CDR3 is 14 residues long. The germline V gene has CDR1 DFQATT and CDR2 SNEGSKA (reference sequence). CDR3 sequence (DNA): TGCAGTTTCCACAGGCAGGGGGCAGGAGAGACCCAGTACTTC. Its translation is CSFHRQGAGETQYF.

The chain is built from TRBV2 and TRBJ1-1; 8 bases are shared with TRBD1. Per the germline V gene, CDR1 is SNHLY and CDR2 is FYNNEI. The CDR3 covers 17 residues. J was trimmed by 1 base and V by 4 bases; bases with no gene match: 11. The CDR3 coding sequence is TGTGCCAGCAGTGCCAGCCCCGACAGGGGACAGAACACTGAAGCTTTCTTT. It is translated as CASSASPDRGQNTEAFF.

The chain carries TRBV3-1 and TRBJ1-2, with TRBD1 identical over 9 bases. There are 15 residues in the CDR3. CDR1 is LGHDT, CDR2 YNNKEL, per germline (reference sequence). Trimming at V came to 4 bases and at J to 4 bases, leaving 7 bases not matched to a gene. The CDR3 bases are TGTGCCAGCAGCCCCCGGGACAGGGCCTCCTATGGCTACACCTTC. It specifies CASSPRDRASYGYTF.

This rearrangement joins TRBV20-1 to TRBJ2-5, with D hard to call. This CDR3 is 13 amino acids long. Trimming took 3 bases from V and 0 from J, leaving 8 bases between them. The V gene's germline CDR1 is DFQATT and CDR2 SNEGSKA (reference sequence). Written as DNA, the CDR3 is TGCAGTGCTAGTTCTGAGTACCAAGAGACCCAGTACTTC. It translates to CSASSEYQETQYF.

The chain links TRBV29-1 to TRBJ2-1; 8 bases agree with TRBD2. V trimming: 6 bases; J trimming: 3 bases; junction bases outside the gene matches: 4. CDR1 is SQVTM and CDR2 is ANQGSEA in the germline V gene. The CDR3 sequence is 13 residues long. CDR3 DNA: TGCAGCGTAGGGACTAGTAACTACAATGAGCAGTTCTTC. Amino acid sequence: CSVGTSNYNEQFF.

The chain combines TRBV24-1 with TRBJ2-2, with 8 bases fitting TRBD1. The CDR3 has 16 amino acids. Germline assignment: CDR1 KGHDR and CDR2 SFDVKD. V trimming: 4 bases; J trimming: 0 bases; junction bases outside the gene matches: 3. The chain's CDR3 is CATSDSGGSNTGELFF. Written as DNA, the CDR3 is TGTGCCACCAGTGACTCAGGGGGCTCGAACACCGGGGAGCTGTTTTTT.

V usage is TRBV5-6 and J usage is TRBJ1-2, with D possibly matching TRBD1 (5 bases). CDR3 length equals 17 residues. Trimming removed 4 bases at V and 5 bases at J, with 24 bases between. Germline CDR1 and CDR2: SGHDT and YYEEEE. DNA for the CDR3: TGTGCCAGCAGCAGAACAGGTCTACGAGATGATCGGTATGGCTACACCTTC. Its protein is CASSRTGLRDDRYGYTF.

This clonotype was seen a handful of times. CDR3 loop: CASSERRGFTEAFF. The CDR3 coding sequence is TGTGCCAGCAGTGAACGTCGGGGGTTCACTGAAGCTTTCTTT. The rearrangement links TRBV6-1 to TRBJ1-1; D is perhaps TRBD1 (5 bases). The germline V and J ends were trimmed by 2 bases and 4 bases, with 11 bases remaining between them. Germline V CDR1 and CDR2: MNHNS, SASEGT. The CDR3 covers 14 residues.

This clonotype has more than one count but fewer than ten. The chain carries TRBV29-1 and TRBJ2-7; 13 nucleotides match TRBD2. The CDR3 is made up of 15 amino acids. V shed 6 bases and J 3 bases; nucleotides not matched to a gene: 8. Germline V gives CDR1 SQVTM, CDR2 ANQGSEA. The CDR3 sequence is CSVQGTSGTSYEQYF. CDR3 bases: TGCAGCGTCCAGGGGACTAGCGGGACTAGCTACGAGCAGTACTTC.

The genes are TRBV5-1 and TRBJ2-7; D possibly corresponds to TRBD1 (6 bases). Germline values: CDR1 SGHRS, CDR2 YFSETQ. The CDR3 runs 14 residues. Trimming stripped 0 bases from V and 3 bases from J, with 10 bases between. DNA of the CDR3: TGCGCCAGCAGCTTGGGGGGGCAGCTCTACGAGCAGTACTTC. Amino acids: CASSLGGQLYEQYF.

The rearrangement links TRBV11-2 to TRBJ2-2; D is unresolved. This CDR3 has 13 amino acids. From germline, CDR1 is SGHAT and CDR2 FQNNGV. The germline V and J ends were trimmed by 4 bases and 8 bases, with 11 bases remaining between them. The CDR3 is CASSYGPRGELFF. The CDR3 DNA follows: TGTGCCAGCAGCTACGGCCCCCGGGGGGAGCTGTTTTTT.

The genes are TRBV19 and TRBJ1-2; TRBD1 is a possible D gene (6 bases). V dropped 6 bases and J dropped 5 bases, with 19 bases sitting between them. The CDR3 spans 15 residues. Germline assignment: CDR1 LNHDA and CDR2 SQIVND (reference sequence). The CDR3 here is CASSQRGGARYGYTF. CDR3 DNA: TGTGCCAGTAGCCAGCGGGGGGGGGCCCGATATGGCTACACCTTC.

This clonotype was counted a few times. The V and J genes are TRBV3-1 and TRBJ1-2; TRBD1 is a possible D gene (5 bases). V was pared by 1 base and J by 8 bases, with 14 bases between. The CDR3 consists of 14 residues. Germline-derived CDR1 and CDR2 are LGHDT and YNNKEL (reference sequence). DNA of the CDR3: TGTGCCAGCAGCCAAGGTGGGGGGATAGGAGGCTACACCTTC. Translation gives CASSQGGGIGGYTF.

DNA of the CDR3: TGTGCCAGCGGTGGGGGCCTCTACGAGCAGTACTTC. Translated, it gives CASGGGLYEQYF. This chain uses TRBV12-3 or TRBV12-4 with TRBJ2-7; maybe TRBD1 (6 bases). This CDR3 region has 12 residues. Trimming cost V 8 bases and J 3 bases, with 11 bases left between them.

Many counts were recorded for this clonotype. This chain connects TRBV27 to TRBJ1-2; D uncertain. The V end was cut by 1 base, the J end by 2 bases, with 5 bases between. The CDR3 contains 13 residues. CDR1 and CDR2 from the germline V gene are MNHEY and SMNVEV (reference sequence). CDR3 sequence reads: CASSLYKNYGYTF. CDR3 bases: TGTGCCAGCAGTTTATACAAAAACTATGGCTACACCTTC.